This T cell receptor (beta chain) was sequenced in a study of blood T cell repertoires in COVID-19 (dated by TCRdb to the early 2020s). About the investigation overall: Samples covering the acute and convalescent phases of COVID-19 were provided by collaborators in the United States, Italy and Spain. The material from the prospective study consisted of cDNA or gDNA derived from T cells, B-cell-depleted T cells, or PBMCs. Deeply sampled blood TCRbeta repertoires from subjects exposed to, actively infected with, or recovered from COVID-19 were included in the dataset. The repertoires were made available in a free public database intended to serve as a resource for research on the immune response to SARS-CoV-2. Samples came from the ongoing ImmuneRACE study (first 160 participants) plus 1,254 subjects from 6 global collaborators. A de-identified subject ID, COVID-19 status, age in years and sex were almost always included in the sample metadata. Where available, HLA class I and class II types were obtained from metadata supplied by the sample provider rather than from assay-based typing.

This clone was seen only a few times. The antigen this receptor binds is unknown. Base qualities are not at hand, and no much larger clone is one base apart. Overall results and qualifications from the work: How much clinical and demographic metadata was included differed by source and by participant, and the metadata was provided uncurated.

TCRbeta CDR3 regions were amplified from genomic DNA by means of the immunoSEQ Assay, a bias-controlled multiplex PCR. In the authors' own workflow: The number of nucleated cells in each sample was estimated from the amplification of reference gene primers within the assay. To quantify the absolute abundance of each unique TCRbeta CDR3 rearrangement, sequence reads were collapsed and filtered. For each sample, productive Simpson clonality was calculated as the square root of Simpson's diversity index over productive rearrangements. TCRdb carries this immuneACCESS record with in-frame sequences only. Its versions omit some clonotypes, under half of them owing to an unresolved V gene in the studies checked, with the rest unexplained. The DNA was the basis for D and trimming; V, J and clone size are from that table. This sample is represented by approximately 210,000 clones; 84% of them were singletons. Around 20% of the sample rests with the top ten.

Collaborating institutions collected whole blood in K2EDTA tubes following their own protocols. For TCRbeta analysis, collaborators shipped samples as frozen whole blood, isolated PBMCs, or DNA extracted from either of those sample types. The clonotype originates from a human donor in a cohort sampled during active COVID-19. Material: peripheral blood.

DNA sequence: TGTGCCAGCAGCCTAGCGGGGGGGGGAAAGGAGCAGTTCTTC. The encoded protein is CASSLAGGGKEQFF. The sequence links TRBV25-1 to TRBJ2-1; TRBD2 aligns with 12 central bases. CDR1 and CDR2 were assigned from the germline V gene as MGHDK and SYGVNS. From cysteine to phenylalanine, the CDR3 is 14 amino acids long. CDR3 DNA is the only sequence kept; it has 42 bases, read in frame from the first base. V loses 6 bases at its end and J loses 10 bases; junction bases beyond the gene matches: 7.